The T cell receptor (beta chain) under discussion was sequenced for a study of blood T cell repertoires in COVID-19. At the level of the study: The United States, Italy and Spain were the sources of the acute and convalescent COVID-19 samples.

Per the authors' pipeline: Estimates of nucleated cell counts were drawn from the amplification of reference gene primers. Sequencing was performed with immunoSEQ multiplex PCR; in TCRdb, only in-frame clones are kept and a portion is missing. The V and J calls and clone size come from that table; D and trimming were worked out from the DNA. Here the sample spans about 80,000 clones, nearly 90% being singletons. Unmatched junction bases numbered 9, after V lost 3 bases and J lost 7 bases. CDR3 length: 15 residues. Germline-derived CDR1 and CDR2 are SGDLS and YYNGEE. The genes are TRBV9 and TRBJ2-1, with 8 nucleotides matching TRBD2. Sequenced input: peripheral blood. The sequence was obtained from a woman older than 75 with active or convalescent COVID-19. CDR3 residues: CASSARTSLGNEQFF. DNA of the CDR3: TGTGCCAGCAGCGCCAGGACTAGCCTGGGGAATGAGCAGTTCTTC.